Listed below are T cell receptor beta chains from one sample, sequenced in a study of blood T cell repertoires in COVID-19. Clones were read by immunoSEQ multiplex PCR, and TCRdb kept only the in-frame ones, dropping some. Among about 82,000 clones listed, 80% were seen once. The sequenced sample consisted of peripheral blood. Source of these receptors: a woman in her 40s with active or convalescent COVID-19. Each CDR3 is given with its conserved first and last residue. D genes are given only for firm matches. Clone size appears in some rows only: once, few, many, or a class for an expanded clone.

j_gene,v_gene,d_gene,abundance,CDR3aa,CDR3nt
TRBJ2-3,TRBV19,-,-,CASSFGVLDTQYF,TGTGCCAGTAGTTTCGGGGTTTTGGATACGCAGTATTTT
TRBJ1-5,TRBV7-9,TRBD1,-,CASSLGRGIEPQHF,TGTGCCAGCAGCTTGGGCAGGGGGATCGAGCCCCAGCATTTT
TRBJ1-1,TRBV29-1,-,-,CSVGRANTEAFF,TGCAGCGTTGGCAGGGCGAACACTGAAGCTTTCTTT
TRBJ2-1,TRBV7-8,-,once,CASSIRLVNEQFF,TGTGCCAGCAGCATAAGACTAGTCAATGAGCAGTTCTTC
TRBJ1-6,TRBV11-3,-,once,CASSFPLGRGTRSYNSPLHF,TGTGCCAGCAGCTTTCCCTTGGGGCGGGGCACAAGGTCCTATAATTCACCCCTCCACTTT
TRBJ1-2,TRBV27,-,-,CASSPPRRGYFSLHGYTF,TGTGCCAGCAGTCCCCCCCGCAGGGGCTATTTTTCCCTGCATGGCTACACCTTC
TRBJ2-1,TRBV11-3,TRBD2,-,CASSTAGTSYEQFF,TGTGCCAGCAGTACTGCCGGGACTAGCTATGAGCAGTTCTTC
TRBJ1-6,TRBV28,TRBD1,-,CASSSGQGAPSTPLHF,TGTGCCAGCAGTTCAGGACAGGGTGCCCCGTCCACACCCCTCCACTTT
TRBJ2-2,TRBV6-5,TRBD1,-,CASKGTGRAGELFF,TGTGCCAGCAAGGGGACAGGGAGGGCCGGGGAGCTGTTTTTT
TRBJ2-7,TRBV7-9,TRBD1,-,CASSWDSYEQYF,TGTGCCAGCAGCTGGGACAGTTACGAGCAGTACTTC
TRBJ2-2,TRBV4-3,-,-,CASSQLRQGTGELFF,TGCGCCAGCAGCCAATTGCGGCAGGGTACCGGGGAGCTGTTTTTT
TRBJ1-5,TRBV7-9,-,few,CASSLVGSGVALPQHF,TGTGCCAGCAGCTTAGTTGGCTCGGGGGTTGCCCTACCCCAGCATTTT
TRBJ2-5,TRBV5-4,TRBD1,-,CASSPDRGHETQYF,TGTGCCAGCAGCCCGGACAGGGGGCACGAGACCCAGTACTTC
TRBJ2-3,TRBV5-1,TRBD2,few,CASSRTSGGSRSSDTQYF,TGCGCCAGCAGTAGGACTAGCGGGGGTTCCAGGTCATCAGATACGCAGTATTTT
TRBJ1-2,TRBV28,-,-,CASSFGGKNDYGYTF,TGTGCCAGCAGTTTTGGGGGGAAGAACGACTATGGCTACACCTTC
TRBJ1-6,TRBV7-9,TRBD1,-,CASSHRDRDNSPLHF,TGTGCCAGCAGTCACCGGGACAGGGACAATTCACCCCTCCACTTT
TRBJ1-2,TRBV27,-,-,CASSFMGAQDYGYTF,TGTGCCAGCAGTTTTATGGGGGCGCAGGACTATGGCTACACCTTC
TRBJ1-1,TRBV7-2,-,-,CASSWTSNTEAFF,TGTGCCAGCAGCTGGACATCGAACACTGAAGCTTTCTTT
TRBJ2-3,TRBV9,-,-,CASSVDTGSGTDTQYF,TGTGCCAGCAGCGTAGATACAGGATCGGGCACAGATACGCAGTATTTT
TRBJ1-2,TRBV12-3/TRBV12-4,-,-,CASTSRGDGYTF,TGTGCCAGCACTTCCAGGGGTGATGGCTACACCTTC
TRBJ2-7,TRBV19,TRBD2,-,CASSTTGGSYEQYF,TGTGCCAGTAGTACGACGGGGGGAAGCTACGAGCAGTACTTC
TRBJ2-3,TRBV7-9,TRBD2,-,CASSLGWGGDTQYF,TGTGCCAGCAGCTTAGGTTGGGGGGGAGATACGCAGTATTTT
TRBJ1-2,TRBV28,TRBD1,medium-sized,CASSVPRTGVSFNYGYTF,TGTGCCAGCAGTGTGCCAAGGACAGGGGTTAGCTTTAACTATGGCTACACCTTC
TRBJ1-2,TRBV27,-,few,CASSLGGASGYTF,TGTGCCAGCAGTTTAGGGGGGGCTAGTGGCTACACCTTC
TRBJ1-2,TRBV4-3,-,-,CASSQTPAGHYGYTF,TGCGCCAGCAGCCAAACACCCGCAGGCCACTATGGCTACACCTTC
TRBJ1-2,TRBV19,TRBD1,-,CASSMGQGQGHGYTF,TGTGCCAGTAGTATGGGACAGGGACAGGGTCATGGCTACACCTTC
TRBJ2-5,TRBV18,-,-,CASSPGTHQETQYF,TGTGCCAGCTCACCCGGGACACACCAAGAGACCCAGTACTTC
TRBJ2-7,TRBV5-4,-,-,CASSPGQYDEQYF,TGTGCCAGCAGTCCAGGACAGTACGACGAGCAGTACTTC
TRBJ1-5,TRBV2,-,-,CASSRQLNQPQHF,TGTGCCAGCAGCAGACAGCTCAATCAGCCCCAGCATTTT
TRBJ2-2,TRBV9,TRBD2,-,CASSSSGRSTGELFF,TGTGCCAGCAGCTCGAGCGGGAGGAGCACCGGGGAGCTGTTTTTT
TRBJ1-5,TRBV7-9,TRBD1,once,CASSLALGGRGLNQPQHF,TGTGCCAGCAGCTTAGCGCTGGGCGGCAGGGGGCTAAATCAGCCCCAGCATTTT
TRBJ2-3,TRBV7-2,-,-,CASSLSGHPTDTQYF,TGTGCCAGCAGCTTATCGGGACACCCCACAGATACGCAGTATTTT
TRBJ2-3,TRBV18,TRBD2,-,CASSPLASGGTDTQYF,TGTGCCAGCTCACCACTGGCTAGCGGGGGTACAGATACGCAGTATTTT
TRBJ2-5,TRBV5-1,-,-,CASSLAETQETQYF,TGCGCCAGCAGCTTGGCCGAAACACAAGAGACCCAGTACTTC
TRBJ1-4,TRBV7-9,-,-,CASSPRGGGINEKLFF,TGTGCCAGCAGCCCTAGAGGCGGGGGGATTAATGAAAAACTGTTTTTT
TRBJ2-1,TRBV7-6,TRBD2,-,CASSPRVAGAIVNEQFF,TGTGCCAGCAGCCCTCGGGTAGCGGGAGCTATAGTCAATGAGCAGTTCTTC
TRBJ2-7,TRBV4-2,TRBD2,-,CASSLELGGPSYEQYF,TGTGCCAGCAGCCTTGAGTTGGGAGGGCCTTCCTACGAGCAGTACTTC
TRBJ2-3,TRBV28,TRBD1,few,CASRAQGANTDTQYF,TGTGCCAGCAGAGCACAGGGGGCCAACACAGATACGCAGTATTTT
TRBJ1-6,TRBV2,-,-,CASSEGLTPYSPLHF,TGTGCCAGCAGTGAGGGACTAACTCCCTATTCACCCCTCCACTTT
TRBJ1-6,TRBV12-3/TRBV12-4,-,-,CASSLAGPPPLHF,TGTGCCAGCAGTTTGGCGGGTCCCCCACCCCTCCACTTT
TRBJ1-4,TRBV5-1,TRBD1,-,CASSTGQAGDEKLFF,TGCGCCAGCAGCACAGGACAGGCTGGGGATGAAAAACTGTTTTTT
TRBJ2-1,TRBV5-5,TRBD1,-,CASSWTGTHPNEQFF,TGTGCCAGCAGCTGGACAGGGACCCATCCTAATGAGCAGTTCTTC
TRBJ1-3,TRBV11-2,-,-,CASSPRASSSGNTIYF,TGTGCCAGCAGCCCCAGGGCTTCGAGCTCTGGAAACACCATATATTTT